The 4 T cell receptor beta chains listed next were all sequenced from one sample in a study of cytomegalovirus exposure and HLA in healthy donors. Vbeta (60) and Jbeta (13) primers were used in the PCR. TCRdb's copy holds only in-frame clones and misses some; the assay was immunoSEQ multiplex PCR. Of 90,000 to 130,000 clones in the sample, around 80% were seen once. The sequenced material came from PBMCs. These receptors were obtained from a young man in good health and CMV-seropositive.

The chain links TRBV5-1 to TRBJ2-1; TRBD1 matches at 11 bases. The V and J ends lost 4 bases and 5 bases, in that order; junction bases with no gene match: 2. The CDR3 covers 14 residues. Germline V lookup: CDR1 SGHRS, CDR2 YFSETQ. CDR3 loop: CASSPGQGDNEQFF. In nucleotides, the CDR3 is TGCGCCAGCAGCCCGGGACAGGGGGACAATGAGCAGTTCTTC.

J is TRBJ2-1 and V is TRBV4-2; the D gene is possibly TRBD2 (7 bases). V lost 4 bases and J 7 bases, leaving 20 bases between the germline ends. Per the germline V gene, CDR1 is LGHNA and CDR2 is YNFKEQ. This CDR3 is built from 16 residues. CDR3 sequence reads: CASSPVGGRNANEQFF. CDR3 DNA sequence: TGTGCCAGCAGCCCCGTGGGGGGGCGCAACGCGAATGAGCAGTTCTTC.

The chain uses TRBV7-3 and TRBJ1-2; D is uncertain. Trimming shortened V by 2 bases and J by 7 bases, and 14 bases separated the two germline ends. The germline gives CDR1 SGHTA, CDR2 FQGTGA. CDR3 length equals 14 residues. The CDR3 nucleotides read TGTGCCAGCAGCTTAGTGTGGCCCAGAGGTGGCTACACCTTC. Its protein product is CASSLVWPRGGYTF. Drawing the rest from reference TRBV7-3 and TRBJ1-2, the complete variable domain is GAGVSQTPSNKVTEKGKYVELRCDPISGHTALYWYRQSLGQGPEFLIYFQGTGAADDSGLPNDRFFAVRPEGSVSTLKIQRTERGDSAVYLCASSLVWPRGGYTFGSGTRLTVV.

This rearrangement joins TRBV27 to TRBJ1-2; D unclear. The CDR3 sequence is 13 residues long. The germline V gene encodes CDR1 MNHEY and CDR2 SMNVEV (reference sequence). The V end lost 4 bases, the J end lost 2 bases, and 8 bases lay between the germline ends. The DNA of the CDR3 is TGTGCCAGCAGTTACAGCATAAACTATGGCTACACCTTC. Protein: CASSYSINYGYTF.